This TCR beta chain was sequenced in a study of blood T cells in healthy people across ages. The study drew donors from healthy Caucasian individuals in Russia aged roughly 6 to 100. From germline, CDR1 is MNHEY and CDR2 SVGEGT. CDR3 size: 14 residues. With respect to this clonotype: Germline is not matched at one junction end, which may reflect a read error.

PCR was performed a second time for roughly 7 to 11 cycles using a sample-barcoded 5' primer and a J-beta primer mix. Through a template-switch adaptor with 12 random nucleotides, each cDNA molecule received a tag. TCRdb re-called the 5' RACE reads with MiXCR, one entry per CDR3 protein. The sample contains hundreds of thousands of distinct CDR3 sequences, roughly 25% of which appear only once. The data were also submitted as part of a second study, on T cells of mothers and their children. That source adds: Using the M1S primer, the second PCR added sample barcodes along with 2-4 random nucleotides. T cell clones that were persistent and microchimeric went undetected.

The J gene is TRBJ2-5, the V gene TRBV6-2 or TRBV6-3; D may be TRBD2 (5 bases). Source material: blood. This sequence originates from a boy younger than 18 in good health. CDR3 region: CTSSNREPQETQYF. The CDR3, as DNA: TGTACCAGCAGTAACCGGGAACCACAAGAGACCCAGTACTTC.